There are many counts of the clone carrying this T cell receptor beta chain. Its antigen is unidentified. These data are taken from a study of T cell repertoires in cytomegalovirus infection. About the research overall: In public TCR beta signatures, there were indications of both CMV infection and matching HLA type. Whole-study results and caveats: Dominating the ex vivo response were TCR beta clonotypes that were CMV-specific and HLA-C-restricted. Carriers of CMV plus the relevant HLA were identified by cumulative public TCR beta family frequency.

Germline lookup yields CDR1 SEHNR and CDR2 FQNEAQ (reference sequence). With V trimmed by 2 bases and J by 4 bases, 4 bases remained unmatched. The CDR3 runs to 14 residues. TCRdb fed the reads into MiXCR, producing one record per CDR3 protein. Of about 210,000 distinct CDR3 sequences listed, roughly 6.5% are singletons. The receptor was isolated from a human donor in good health (CMV status not recorded). Some clones in this sample may be carry-over from other donors' samples. The sample taken for sequencing was PBMCs. This rearrangement joins TRBV7-9 to TRBJ2-5; 7 nucleotides line up with TRBD1. In DNA, the CDR3 is TGTGCCAGCAGCTTAATCCGGACAGGAGAGACCCAGTACTTC. Translating gives CASSLIRTGETQYF.